The 21 T cell receptor beta chains presented below share a single source sample, sequenced in a study of post-analysis software for immune sequencing data. Presence of unique molecular identifiers characterized the TCR beta cDNA libraries. One entry per CDR3 protein, called by TCRdb with MiXCR from the PCR reads. The sample includes roughly 870,000 distinct CDR3 sequences, approximately 53% of them seen just once. What these receptors recognize is not known. Study-wide points: Included in a set of a handful of TRBV segments more frequent in patients than controls were TRBV5-6, TRBV5-1 and TRBV20-1.

Sequencing was done on a sample of blood. The receptors were gathered from a girl aged 10 to 17 with multiple sclerosis.

The chain combines TRBV5-5 with TRBJ2-2; D not resolved. Trimming cost V 4 bases and J 4 bases, with 8 bases left between them. There are 13 residues in the CDR3. From germline, CDR1 is SGHKS and CDR2 YYEKEE (reference sequence). CDR3 DNA sequence: TGTGCCAGCAGCCTGAAGAGCACCGGGGAGCTGTTTTTT. Protein: CASSLKSTGELFF.

This chain connects TRBV3-1 to TRBJ2-7; 9 bases fit TRBD1. The CDR3 contains 19 residues. Germline V lookup: CDR1 LGHDT, CDR2 YNNKEL (reference sequence). Trimming removed 3 bases from V and 4 bases from J; junction bases left unmatched: 19. The CDR3: CASSHGPGQGTLEAYEQYF. CDR3 bases: TGTGCCAGCAGCCACGGACCGGGACAGGGAACATTAGAGGCTTACGAGCAGTACTTC.

V gene TRBV7-9 combines with J gene TRBJ2-5; 8 bases are a match to TRBD1. The CDR3 spans 17 residues. Germline trimming cut 5 bases from V and 4 bases from J; bases unmatched to any gene: 15. From germline, CDR1 is SEHNR and CDR2 FQNEAQ (reference sequence). Written as DNA, the CDR3 is TGTGCCAGCAGCCCAAACGCAGGGGGCGTTGGGAGAGAGACCCAGTACTTC. Amino acids: CASSPNAGGVGRETQYF.

This clonotype is a singleton in its sample. The chain has TRBV7-2 and TRBJ1-2; unclear D gene. The germline gives CDR1 SGHTA, CDR2 FQGNSA. The CDR3 extends over 15 amino acids. The V and J ends lost 1 base and 4 bases respectively, with 13 bases between them. The CDR3 region has the DNA TGTGCCAGCAGCTTAGGGCCACAGACCTCCTATGGCTACACCTTC. Translated, it gives CASSLGPQTSYGYTF.

V gene TRBV6-6 combines with J gene TRBJ1-5; the D is unclear. The germline CDR1 and CDR2 sequences are MNHNY and SVGAGI (reference sequence). V lost 2 bases, J lost 0 bases, and 8 bases lay in between. The CDR3 loop spans 15 amino acids. For the CDR3, the DNA is TGTGCCAGCAGTTACGGGCATCTTAGCAATCAGCCCCAGCATTTT. Translation gives CASSYGHLSNQPQHF.

The rearrangement uses TRBV29-1 and TRBJ1-1; D is unresolved. The germline V and J ends were trimmed by 7 bases and 4 bases, with 7 bases remaining between them. CDR3 length: 10 amino acids. The germline gives CDR1 SQVTM, CDR2 ANQGSEA. DNA for the CDR3: TGCAGCGCCCGATCCACTGAAGCTTTCTTT. Translated: CSARSTEAFF.

The rearrangement links TRBV29-1 to TRBJ2-7; D might be TRBD1 (7 bases). Deletions cut 4 bases from V and 5 bases from J, with 15 bases between. This CDR3 contains 13 residues. Germline V gene sequence: CDR1 SQVTM, CDR2 ANQGSEA. The DNA for the CDR3 is TGCAGCGTTGTGGGCAGGGGGGTTGACGAGCAGTACTTC. Its protein product is CSVVGRGVDEQYF.

The V and J genes are TRBV3-1 and TRBJ2-1; D possibly uses TRBD1 or TRBD2 (7 bases each). Per the germline V gene, CDR1 is LGHDT and CDR2 is YNNKEL (reference sequence). The CDR3 extends over 16 amino acids. Trimming left V 4 bases short and J 6 bases short, with 19 bases between. CDR3: CASSRGEGASCNEQFF. The CDR3 region has the DNA TGTGCCAGCAGCCGGGGGGAGGGGGCATCTTGCAATGAGCAGTTCTTC.

This clonotype was detected once. This rearrangement joins TRBV12-3 or TRBV12-4 to TRBJ2-7; a weak D match, TRBD2 (6 bases). Trimming took off 5 bases at V and 2 bases at J, with 13 bases between the two ends. This CDR3 is built from 14 residues. The CDR3 DNA is TGTGCCAGCAGTAAGTGGGAGGATGCCTACGAGCAGTACTTC. Protein product: CASSKWEDAYEQYF.

The J gene is TRBJ2-3, the V gene TRBV10-3; 16 bases line up with TRBD2. Germline V gene data show CDR1 as ENHRY and CDR2 as SYGVKD. The ends lost 6 bases at V and 4 bases at J; junction bases unmatched: 10. This CDR3 has 18 amino acids. In DNA form, the CDR3 reads TGTGCCATCAGCCCCGGGACTAGCGGGAGGGCCAAGGCAGATACGCAGTATTTT. It codes for CAISPGTSGRAKADTQYF.

This sequence joins TRBV6-5 and TRBJ2-1; D might be TRBD1 (5 bases). Near its end, the DNA agrees better with TRBJ2-7, so the J call may be wrong. CDR1 MNHEY and CDR2 SVGAGI come from the germline V gene. This CDR3 region has 14 residues. This CDR3 is CASSYSWQQGEQYF. The CDR3 DNA sequence: TGTGCCAGCAGTTACTCGTGGCAGCAGGGCGAGCAGTACTTC.

This rearrangement joins TRBV6-1 to TRBJ2-1; TRBD2 agrees at 7 bases. CDR3 length: 15 residues. Per germline, CDR1 MNHNS and CDR2 SASEGT. The trim removed 4 bases at V and 4 bases at J, leaving 7 bases unmatched. The CDR3 DNA reads as TGTGCCAGCAGTGCAGGGAGGGTAGAATACAATGAGCAGTTCTTC. Its translation is CASSAGRVEYNEQFF.

V and J are TRBV6-5 and TRBJ1-2; D gene ambiguous. Trimming removed 0 bases from V and 5 bases from J, with 13 bases in between. The CDR3 is 15 residues long. From germline, CDR1 is MNHEY and CDR2 SVGAGI. The CDR3 DNA reads as TGTGCCAGCAGTTACTCGTCCGGAGGTTGGTATGGCTACACCTTC. Amino acid sequence: CASSYSSGGWYGYTF.

This clonotype is a singleton in its sample. The rearrangement joins TRBV2 to TRBJ2-7; 9 nucleotides line up with TRBD1. V was clipped by 6 bases and J by 5 bases; unmatched bases: 11. The CDR3 contains 15 residues. Germline V gene sequence: CDR1 SNHLY, CDR2 FYNNEI. CDR3 coding DNA: TGTGCCAGCAGGAACGACGACAGGGGGTTCGACGAGCAGTACTTC. It is translated as CASRNDDRGFDEQYF.

The chain recombines TRBV3-1 with TRBJ1-4; no clear D. This CDR3 contains 15 residues. V lost 4 bases and J lost 0, with 9 bases in between. Germline CDR1 reads LGHDT; CDR2 reads YNNKEL (reference sequence). This CDR3 is CASSPWATTNEKLFF. In nucleotides, the CDR3 is TGTGCCAGCAGCCCGTGGGCAACAACTAATGAAAAACTGTTTTTT.

DNA of the CDR3: TGTGCCAGCAGCCCCGGAGGAGCGGGAGGGTCCTACGAGCAGTACTTC. Protein sequence: CASSPGGAGGSYEQYF. J is TRBJ2-7 and V is TRBV9, with 10 bases matching TRBD2. V shed 4 bases, J shed 1 base, and the junction held 8 bases outside the gene matches. The CDR3 contains 16 residues. The germline V gene has CDR1 SGDLS and CDR2 YYNGEE.

The V gene is TRBV5-6, the J gene TRBJ2-1; 10 positions match TRBD2. Germline CDR1 reads SGHDT; CDR2 reads YYEEEE. The trim removed 4 bases at V and 3 bases at J, leaving 10 bases unmatched. CDR3 size: 17 residues. This CDR3 reads CASSTSLRTSGYNEQFF. The CDR3 DNA sequence: TGTGCCAGCAGCACCTCACTCAGGACTAGCGGCTACAATGAGCAGTTCTTC.

The rearrangement uses TRBV7-3 and TRBJ2-1; 11 positions match TRBD2. From germline, CDR1 is SGHTA and CDR2 FQGTGA. The V gene end was trimmed by 0 bases and the J gene end by 6 bases; junction bases not matched to a gene: 1. The CDR3 loop spans 15 amino acids. CDR3 coding DNA: TGTGCCAGCAGCTTAACCGGACTAGCGGGCAATGAGCAGTTCTTC. It yields the protein CASSLTGLAGNEQFF.

This chain uses TRBV9 with TRBJ2-4; D ambiguous. The J call may be incorrect, as the DNA end agrees better with TRBJ2-7. This CDR3 is 13 amino acids long. The germline CDR1 and CDR2 sequences are SGDLS and YYNGEE. In DNA, the CDR3 is TGTGCCAGCAGCGTAGCGGTTTCGGGCGAGCAGTACTTC. Its protein is CASSVAVSGEQYF.

This chain joins TRBV29-1 and TRBJ2-7; D ambiguous. There are 13 residues in the CDR3. Per the germline V gene, CDR1 is SQVTM and CDR2 is ANQGSEA. V was shortened by 4 bases and J by 5 bases, with 15 bases between the two germline ends. The CDR3 protein is CSVGPLLLDEQYF. The CDR3 DNA is TGCAGCGTTGGACCCCTTTTGCTAGACGAGCAGTACTTC.

This chain connects TRBV11-1 to TRBJ2-1; 8 nucleotides match TRBD2. The trim removed 5 bases at V and 5 bases at J, leaving 8 bases unmatched. There are 15 residues in the CDR3. Germline V gene sequence: CDR1 SGHAT, CDR2 FQDESV (reference sequence). The CDR3 DNA sequence: TGTGCCAGCAGCCCTCGGACTAGCAGTCACAATGAGCAGTTCTTC. Protein: CASSPRTSSHNEQFF.